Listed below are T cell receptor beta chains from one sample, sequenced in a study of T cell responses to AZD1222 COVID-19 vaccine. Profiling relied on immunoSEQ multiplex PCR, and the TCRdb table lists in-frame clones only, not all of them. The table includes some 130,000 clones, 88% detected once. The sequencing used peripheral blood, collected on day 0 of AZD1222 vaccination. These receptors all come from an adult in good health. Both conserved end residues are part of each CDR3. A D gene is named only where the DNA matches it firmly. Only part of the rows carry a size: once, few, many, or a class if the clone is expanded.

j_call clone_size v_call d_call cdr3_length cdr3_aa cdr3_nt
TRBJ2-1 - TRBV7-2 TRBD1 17 CASSLVGGQGSYNEQFF TGTGCCAGCAGCTTAGTGGGCGGACAGGGATCCTACAATGAGCAGTTCTTC
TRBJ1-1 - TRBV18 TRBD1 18 CASSITGTGRFMNTEAFF TGTGCCAGCTCAATTACCGGGACAGGGAGATTCATGAACACTGAAGCTTTCTTT
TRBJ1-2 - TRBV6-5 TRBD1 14 CASQLSQGNYGYTF TGTGCCAGCCAACTGTCACAGGGGAACTATGGCTACACCTTC
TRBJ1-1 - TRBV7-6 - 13 CASSKVANTEAFF TGTGCCAGCAGTAAAGTAGCAAACACTGAAGCTTTCTTT
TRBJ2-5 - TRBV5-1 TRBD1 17 CASSASQGAADRETQYF TGCGCCAGCAGCGCCAGCCAGGGGGCGGCTGACCGGGAGACCCAGTACTTC
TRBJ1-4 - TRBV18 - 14 CASSPDFPNEKLFF TGTGCCAGCTCACCTGACTTTCCTAATGAAAAACTGTTTTTT
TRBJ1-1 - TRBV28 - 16 CASSLAALGPNTEAFF TGTGCCAGCAGTTTAGCAGCCCTGGGACCGAACACTGAAGCTTTCTTT
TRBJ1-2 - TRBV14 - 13 CASSQVLGYGYTF TGTGCCAGCAGCCAAGTTCTTGGCTATGGCTACACCTTC
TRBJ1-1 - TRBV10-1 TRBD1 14 CASSPGQVNTEAFF TGCGCCAGCAGCCCGGGACAGGTGAACACTGAAGCTTTCTTT
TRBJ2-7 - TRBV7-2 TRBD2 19 CASSRGRGFLAGGFYEQYF TGTGCCAGCAGCCGGGGCCGGGGATTTCTAGCGGGAGGGTTCTACGAGCAGTACTTC
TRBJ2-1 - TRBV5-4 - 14 CASSLARAPYEQFF TGTGCCAGCAGCTTGGCCCGGGCCCCATACGAGCAGTTCTTC
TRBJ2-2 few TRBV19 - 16 CASTAVGIVNTGELFF TGTGCCAGTACCGCGGTGGGGATTGTTAACACCGGGGAGCTGTTTTTT
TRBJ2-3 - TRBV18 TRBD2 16 CASSPRTSGSSDTQYF TGTGCCAGCTCACCTCGGACTAGCGGGAGCTCAGATACGCAGTATTTT
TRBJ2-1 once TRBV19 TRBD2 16 CASSMGSGRGGYEQFF TGTGCCAGTAGTATGGGAAGCGGGAGAGGAGGTTATGAGCAGTTCTTC
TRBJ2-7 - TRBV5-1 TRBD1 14 CASSPWTGNTEQYF TGCGCCAGCAGCCCGTGGACAGGGAATACCGAGCAGTACTTC
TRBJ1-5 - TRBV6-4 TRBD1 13 CASSVQGGQPQHF TGTGCCAGCAGTGTGCAGGGGGGGCAGCCCCAGCATTTT
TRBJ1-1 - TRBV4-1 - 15 CASSQPNRGRLEAFF TGCGCCAGCAGCCAACCAAACCGGGGTCGACTTGAAGCTTTCTTT
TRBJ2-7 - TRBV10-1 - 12 CASSGQGYEQYF TGCGCCAGCAGTGGGCAGGGCTACGAGCAGTACTTC
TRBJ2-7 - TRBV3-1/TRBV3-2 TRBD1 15 CASSPAGDRVDEQYF TGTGCCAGCAGCCCCGCTGGGGACAGGGTCGACGAGCAGTACTTC
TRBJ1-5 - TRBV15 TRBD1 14 CATSKDRVNQPQHF TGTGCCACCAGCAAGGACAGGGTCAATCAGCCCCAGCATTTT
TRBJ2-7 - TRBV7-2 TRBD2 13 CASSKKTSAEQYF TGTGCCAGCAGCAAGAAAACTAGCGCCGAGCAGTACTTC
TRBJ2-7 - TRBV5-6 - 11 CASSSLYEQYF TGTGCCAGCAGCTCGCTCTACGAGCAGTACTTC
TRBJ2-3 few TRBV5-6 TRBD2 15 CASSFGLAGVHTQYF TGTGCCAGCAGCTTCGGACTAGCGGGAGTACATACGCAGTATTTT
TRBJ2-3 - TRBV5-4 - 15 CASSLDRAVADTQYF TGTGCCAGCAGCTTGGACAGGGCTGTCGCAGATACGCAGTATTTT
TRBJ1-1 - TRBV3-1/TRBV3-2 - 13 CASTQRTNTEAFF TGTGCCAGCACCCAGAGGACGAACACTGAAGCTTTCTTT
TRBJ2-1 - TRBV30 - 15 CAWSRAGARYNEQFF TGTGCCTGGAGTCGTGCGGGGGCGAGGTACAATGAGCAGTTCTTC
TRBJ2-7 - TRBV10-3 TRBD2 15 CAIRARGGTSYEQYF TGTGCCATCAGGGCCCGCGGGGGGACATCCTACGAGCAGTACTTC
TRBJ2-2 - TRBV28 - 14 CASRVQGNTGELFF TGTGCCAGCAGGGTACAGGGGAACACCGGGGAGCTGTTTTTT
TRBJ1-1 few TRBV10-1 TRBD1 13 CASRKTGGTEAFF TGCGCCAGCAGAAAGACAGGGGGTACTGAAGCTTTCTTT
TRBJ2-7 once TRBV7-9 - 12 CASSSQGYEQYF TGTGCCAGCAGCTCGCAGGGGTACGAGCAGTACTTC
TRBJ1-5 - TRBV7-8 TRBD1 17 CASSAGTGRGGNQPQHF TGTGCCAGCAGCGCCGGGACAGGGAGAGGTGGGAATCAGCCCCAGCATTTT
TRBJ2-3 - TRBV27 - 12 CASSLSPGTQYF TGTGCCAGCAGTTTAAGTCCAGGGACGCAGTATTTT
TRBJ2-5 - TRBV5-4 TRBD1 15 CASSRTGGGEETQYF TGTGCCAGCAGCCGGACAGGGGGTGGAGAAGAGACCCAGTACTTC
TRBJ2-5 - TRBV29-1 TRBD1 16 CSVEGPRQGIRETQYF TGCAGCGTTGAAGGCCCAAGACAGGGGATAAGGGAGACCCAGTACTTC
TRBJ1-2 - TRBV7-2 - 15 CASIVSPGPNYGYTF TGTGCCAGCATCGTCTCCCCCGGACCTAACTATGGCTACACCTTC
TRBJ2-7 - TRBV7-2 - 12 CASSPNTYEQYF TGTGCCAGCAGCCCCAACACCTACGAGCAGTACTTC
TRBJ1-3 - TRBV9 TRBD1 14 CASSLGQGRNTIYF TGTGCCAGCAGCCTCGGACAGGGTAGAAACACCATATATTTT
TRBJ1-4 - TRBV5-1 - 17 CASSLEAGHATNEKLFF TGCGCCAGCAGCTTGGAGGCAGGGCATGCAACTAATGAAAAACTGTTTTTT
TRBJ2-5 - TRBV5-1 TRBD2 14 CASSLVAGGRAQYF TGCGCCAGCAGCTTGGTGGCGGGAGGCCGGGCCCAGTACTTC
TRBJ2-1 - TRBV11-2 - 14 CASSLGPEYNEQFF TGTGCCAGCAGCTTAGGCCCAGAGTACAATGAGCAGTTCTTC
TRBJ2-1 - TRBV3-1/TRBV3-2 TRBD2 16 CASSQGLVGVSNEQFF TGTGCCAGCAGCCAGGGACTAGTCGGAGTTAGCAATGAGCAGTTCTTC
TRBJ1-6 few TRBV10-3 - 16 CAISEEGKLIPAPLHF TGTGCCATCAGTGAGGAGGGCAAGCTCATTCCGGCACCCCTCCACTTT
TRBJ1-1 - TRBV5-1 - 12 CASYAGETEAFF TGCGCCAGCTACGCAGGGGAGACTGAAGCTTTCTTT
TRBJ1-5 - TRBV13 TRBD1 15 CASSPIQGDDQPQHF TGTGCCAGCAGCCCTATACAGGGGGATGATCAGCCCCAGCATTTT
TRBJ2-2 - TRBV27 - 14 CASRQVRGTGELFF TGTGCCAGCAGACAGGTCCGGGGCACCGGGGAGCTGTTTTTT
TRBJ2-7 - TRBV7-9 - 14 CASSPGHQDHEQYF TGTGCCAGCAGCCCGGGACATCAGGATCACGAGCAGTACTTC